Shown below are 11 T cell receptor beta chains from a single sample sequenced in a study of shared clonotypes between healthy human individuals. Assay used: immunoSEQ multiplex PCR; TCRdb lists only in-frame clones, some missing. Of about 650,000 clones listed, roughly 95% are singletons. Naivety among CD8 cells was defined by CD45RO negativity and positive CCR7 selection, thereby excluding terminally differentiated effector memory CD45RA+ cells. The sample consisted of naive CD8+ T cells sorted from blood. The receptors derive from a woman in her twenties or thirties in good health.

This clone was seen only once. The chain joins TRBV28 to TRBJ2-7; TRBD1 matches at 9 bases. V gave up 4 bases and J gave up 12 bases; unmatched junction bases: 4. Germline CDR1 and CDR2: MDHEN and SYDVKM. The CDR3 runs to 11 residues. CDR3 loop: CASSWGQGLYF. DNA of the CDR3: TGTGCCAGCAGTTGGGGACAGGGCTTGTACTTC.

The rearrangement joins TRBV11-3 to TRBJ2-1, with D maybe TRBD1 (6 bases). Trimming took off 5 bases at V and 8 bases at J, with 13 bases between the two ends. The CDR3 has 13 amino acids. The germline V gene encodes CDR1 SGHNT and CDR2 YENEEA. The CDR3 region has the DNA TGTGCCAGCAGCCCTGGGGGCGGCGATGAGCAGTTCTTC. Translating it yields CASSPGGGDEQFF.

V and J are TRBV7-9 and TRBJ2-1, with 7 bases identical to TRBD1. The CDR3 has 14 residues. Germline CDR1 is SEHNR and CDR2 is FQNEAQ (reference sequence). V shed 10 bases and J 0 bases; nucleotides not matched to a gene: 6. CDR3 in DNA: TGTGCCACCCGAGGGGGCAGCTCCTACAATGAGCAGTTCTTC. Protein sequence: CATRGGSSYNEQFF. The full variable domain, in which reference TRBV7-9 and TRBJ2-1 provide the parts outside the CDR3, is DTGVSQNPRHKITKRGQNVTFRCDPISEHNRLYWYRQTLGQGPEFLTYFQNEAQLEKSRLLSDRFSAERPKGSFSTLEIQRTEQGDSAMYLCATRGGSSYNEQFFGPGTRLTVL.

J is TRBJ2-7 and V is TRBV11-2; the match to TRBD1 covers 7 bases. Germline V gene data show CDR1 as SGHAT and CDR2 as FQNNGV. V trimming: 4 bases; J trimming: 1 base; junction bases outside the gene matches: 10. The CDR3 has 16 amino acids. The CDR3 DNA is TGTGCCAGCAGCTCGAATTACGGGACAGCGTCCTACGAGCAGTACTTC. It specifies CASSSNYGTASYEQYF.

The V gene is TRBV7-9, the J gene TRBJ2-1; D call uncertain. Trimming pared 5 bases from V and 9 bases from J, leaving 8 bases between. This CDR3 is 11 amino acids long. Germline CDR1 reads SEHNR; CDR2 reads FQNEAQ (reference sequence). In DNA form, the CDR3 reads TGTGCCAGCAGCAGGGATCTTGAGCAGTTCTTC. Residues: CASSRDLEQFF.

A note on this clone: Other DNA sequences in the same sample also yield this CDR3. V usage is TRBV28 and J usage is TRBJ2-6, with 8 nucleotides matching TRBD1. The V segment lost 6 bases and the J segment 2 bases; nucleotides outside the gene matches: 3. The germline gives CDR1 MDHEN, CDR2 SYDVKM. This CDR3 has 15 amino acids. This CDR3 reads CASRHRGTGANVLTF. The CDR3, as DNA: TGTGCCAGCAGGCACAGGGGGACTGGGGCCAACGTCCTGACTTTC.

J is TRBJ2-1 and V is TRBV27; 10 bases fit TRBD2. Per germline, CDR1 MNHEY and CDR2 SMNVEV (reference sequence). Trimming took 4 bases from V and 0 from J; bases not matched to a gene: 15. The CDR3 loop spans 20 amino acids. CDR3 in amino acids: CASSSTVIAGGQSSYNEQFF. The CDR3, as DNA: TGTGCCAGCAGTTCCACGGTGATAGCGGGAGGTCAGAGCTCCTACAATGAGCAGTTCTTC.

The rearrangement links TRBV10-3 to TRBJ2-7; D assignment may be TRBD1 or TRBD2 (5 bases each). The germline CDR1 and CDR2 sequences are ENHRY and SYGVKD. The CDR3 has 11 amino acids. V shed 6 bases and J shed 7 bases, with 10 bases lying between them. In nucleotides, the CDR3 is TGTGCCATCAGGGGGGAAGGAGAGCAGTACTTC. Its translation is CAIRGEGEQYF.

The CDR3 sequence is CASSQLRGYEQYF. In DNA, the CDR3 is TGCGCCAGCAGCCAACTTAGGGGTTACGAGCAGTACTTC. The genes are TRBV4-1 and TRBJ2-5; the D gene is possibly TRBD1 (5 bases). The J call may be in error: the DNA end matches TRBJ2-7 better. The CDR3 sequence is 13 residues long. CDR1 is MGHRA, CDR2 YSYEKL, per germline.

A note on this clone: Other DNA sequences in the same sample also yield this CDR3. The chain couples TRBV19 to TRBJ2-7; 7 bases fit TRBD2. The CDR3 extends over 13 amino acids. The junction had 1 base not matched to a gene; V was cut back by 3 bases and J by 2 bases. CDR1 is LNHDA and CDR2 is SQIVND in the germline V gene (reference sequence). The CDR3 coding sequence is TGTGCCAGTAGTATGGGAGGGGCCTACGAGCAGTACTTC. It specifies CASSMGGAYEQYF.

The chain uses TRBV6-5 and TRBJ2-1, with D tentatively TRBD2 (6 bases). This CDR3 contains 14 residues. Germline values: CDR1 MNHEY, CDR2 SVGAGI. The V and J ends lost 5 bases and 6 bases respectively, with 14 bases between them. CDR3 loop: CASSEPGSFNEQFF. For the CDR3, the DNA is TGTGCCAGCAGTGAACCCGGGAGCTTCAATGAGCAGTTCTTC.